The 8 T cell receptor beta chains presented below share a single source sample, sequenced in a study of T cell changes during pregnancy in multiple sclerosis. TCRdb's table, derived via immunoSEQ multiplex PCR, lists solely in-frame clones and lacks some. The repertoire holds about 36,000 clones, with around 90% as singletons. The source material was CD4+ T cells from peripheral blood mononuclear cells, sampled after pregnancy. Source of these receptors: a female donor with multiple sclerosis, enrolled in a pregnancy study.

This sequence joins TRBV7-2 and TRBJ1-2; D gene ambiguous. Germline V gene sequence: CDR1 SGHTA, CDR2 FQGNSA. V shed 1 base and J shed 7 bases, with 10 bases lying between them. The CDR3 totals 13 residues. This chain's CDR3 is CASSLEVGSGYTF. The DNA of the CDR3 is TGTGCCAGCAGCTTAGAGGTGGGGAGTGGCTACACCTTC.

The chain recombines TRBV25-1 with TRBJ2-2; maybe TRBD1 (5 bases). From germline, CDR1 is MGHDK and CDR2 SYGVNS. Trimming stripped 3 bases from V and 5 bases from J, with 7 bases between. This CDR3 has 13 residues. The CDR3 nucleotides are TGTGCCAGCAGTGAGGGGCCTACCGGGGAGCTGTTTTTT. Its translation is CASSEGPTGELFF. Full variable domain (rest looked up from reference TRBV25-1 and TRBJ2-2): EADIYQTPRYLVIGTGKKITLECSQTMGHDKMYWYQQDPGMELHLIHYSYGVNSTEKGDLSSESTVSRIRTEHFPLTLESARPSHTSQYLCASSEGPTGELFFGEGSRLTVL.

This chain connects TRBV6-5 to TRBJ2-1, with TRBD1 matching 8 bases. There are 15 residues in the CDR3. From germline, CDR1 is MNHEY and CDR2 SVGAGI. V dropped 5 bases and J dropped 1; count of bases not matched to a gene: 4. In DNA form, the CDR3 reads TGTGCCAGCAGTCCCGGACAGGGATCCTACAATGAGCAGTTCTTC. This gives the protein CASSPGQGSYNEQFF.

In its sample, this clone was seen once. The chain joins TRBV5-8 to TRBJ2-5; 7 nucleotides align to TRBD2. The CDR3 contains 14 residues. V shed 4 bases and J 1 base; nucleotides not matched to a gene: 4. The germline CDR1 and CDR2 sequences are SGHTS and YDEGEE. This CDR3 reads CASSRLAAQETQYF. CDR3 in DNA: TGTGCCAGCAGCCGGCTAGCGGCCCAAGAGACCCAGTACTTC.

This chain joins TRBV19 and TRBJ1-5, with TRBD1 matching 7 bases. CDR3 length equals 16 residues. The germline gives CDR1 LNHDA, CDR2 SQIVND (reference sequence). With V trimmed by 3 bases and J by 4 bases, 9 bases remained unmatched. The CDR3 loop is CASSMGRGTINQPQHF. The CDR3 region has the DNA TGTGCCAGTAGTATGGGCAGGGGGACCATTAATCAGCCCCAGCATTTT.

V is TRBV6-6 and J is TRBJ2-7; D is possibly TRBD1 (5 bases). The V end was cut by 2 bases, the J end by 3 bases, with 11 bases between. Germline values: CDR1 MNHNY, CDR2 SVGAGI (reference sequence). The CDR3 sequence is 14 residues long. CDR3 sequence (DNA): TGTGCCAGCAGTTACGGGGCGCAGAACTACGAGCAGTACTTC. Translating it yields CASSYGAQNYEQYF.

The chain employs TRBV5-5 and TRBJ2-7; D is possibly TRBD2 (6 bases). The ends were cut back, 0 bases at V and 2 bases at J, with 9 bases in the middle. Germline V gene sequence: CDR1 SGHKS, CDR2 YYEKEE (reference sequence). CDR3 length: 14 amino acids. CDR3 protein: CASSLDAGTYEQYF. The CDR3 DNA reads as TGTGCCAGCAGCTTGGACGCGGGAACCTACGAGCAGTACTTC.

CDR3 DNA: TGCAGCGTCACGCAGGGCCGGGACAGGGGCACAGATACGCAGTATTTT. Amino acids: CSVTQGRDRGTDTQYF. This chain joins TRBV29-1 and TRBJ2-3; 9 nucleotides align to TRBD1. CDR3 length equals 16 residues. In germline, CDR1 is SQVTM, CDR2 ANQGSEA. After removal of 6 bases from V and 1 base from J, the junction contained 11 bases not matched to a gene.